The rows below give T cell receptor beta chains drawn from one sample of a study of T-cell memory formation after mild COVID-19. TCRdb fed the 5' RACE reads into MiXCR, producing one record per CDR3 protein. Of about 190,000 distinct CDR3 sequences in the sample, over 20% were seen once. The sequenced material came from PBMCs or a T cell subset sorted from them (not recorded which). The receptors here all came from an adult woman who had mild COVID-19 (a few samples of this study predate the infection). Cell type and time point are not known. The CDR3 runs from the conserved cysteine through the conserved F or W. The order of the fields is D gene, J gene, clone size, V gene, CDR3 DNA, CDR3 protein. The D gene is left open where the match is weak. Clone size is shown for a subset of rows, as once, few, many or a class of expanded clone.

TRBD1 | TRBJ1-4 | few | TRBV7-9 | TGTGCCAGCAGCACCTGGAGGGACAGTAATGAAAAACTGTTTTTT | CASSTWRDSNEKLFF
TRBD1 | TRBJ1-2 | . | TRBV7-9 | TGTGCCAGCAGCTTTCCAGGGGGCGCGTTCTATGGCTACACCTTC | CASSFPGGAFYGYTF
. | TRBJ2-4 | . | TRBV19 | TGTGCCAGTAGTATTGGGCTGAACGGGGACATTCAGTACTTC | CASSIGLNGDIQYF
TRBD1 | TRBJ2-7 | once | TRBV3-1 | TGTGCCAGCAGCCAAGATTATGACAGGGTGGGCGAGCAGTACTTC | CASSQDYDRVGEQYF
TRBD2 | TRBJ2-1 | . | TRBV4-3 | TGCGCCAGCAGTCTAGAAGGCCTAGCGGGACACAATATAGGCTACAATGAGCAGTTCTTC | CASSLEGLAGHNIGYNEQFF
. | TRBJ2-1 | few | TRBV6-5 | TGTGCCAGCGGCCCCGGAGGCGTCGGTTACAATGAGCAGTTCTTC | CASGPGGVGYNEQFF
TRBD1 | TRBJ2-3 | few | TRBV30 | TGTGCCTGGAGCACCGGGACAGGGCGATTCACAGATACGCAGTATTTT | CAWSTGTGRFTDTQYF
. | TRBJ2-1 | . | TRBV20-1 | TGCAGTGCTAGAGATCTTTCTCGGGGAGGTCCCTCCTACAATGAGCAGTTCTTC | CSARDLSRGGPSYNEQFF
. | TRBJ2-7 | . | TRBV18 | TGTGCCAGCGGATTTAGTAAAACCTACGAGCAGTACTTC | CASGFSKTYEQYF
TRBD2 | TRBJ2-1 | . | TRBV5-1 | TGCGCCAGCAGCTTGGCGTCTAGCGGGTACTACAATGAGCAGTTCTTC | CASSLASSGYYNEQFF
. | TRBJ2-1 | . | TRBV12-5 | TGTGCTAGTGGTTCCTGGGAATATGAGCAGTTCTTC | CASGSWEYEQFF
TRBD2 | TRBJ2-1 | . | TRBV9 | TGTGCCAGCAGCGTAGCTAGCGGGAGAATCGGTGAGCAGTTCTTC | CASSVASGRIGEQFF
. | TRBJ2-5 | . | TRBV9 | TGTGCCAGCAGCGGGGGGGCAGGGAAGACCCAGTACTTC | CASSGGAGKTQYF
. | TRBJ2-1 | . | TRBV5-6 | TGTGCCAGCAGCTTGGGCAGTCTATGGAATGAGCAGTTCTTC | CASSLGSLWNEQFF
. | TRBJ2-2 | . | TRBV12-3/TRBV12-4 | TGTGCCAGCAGTTTAGCAGGAGTTTACACCGGGGAGCTGTTTTTT | CASSLAGVYTGELFF
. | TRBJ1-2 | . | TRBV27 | TGTGCCAGCAGTTCTTTAGATCGGATATATGGCTACACCTTC | CASSSLDRIYGYTF
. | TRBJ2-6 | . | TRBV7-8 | TGTGCCAGCAGCTTAAATACACCTGGGGCCAACGTCCTGACTTTC | CASSLNTPGANVLTF
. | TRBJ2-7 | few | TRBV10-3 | TGTGCCATCAGTGATAGGGGGGACTCCTACGAGCAGTACTTC | CAISDRGDSYEQYF
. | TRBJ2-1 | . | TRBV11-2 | TGTGCCAGCAGCTTAGGAATAACAGGGTTGGATGGCAATGAGCAGTTCTTC | CASSLGITGLDGNEQFF
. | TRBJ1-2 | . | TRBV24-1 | TGTGCCACCAGTGACCCGAAAGTCTTGGGGGCGGGAGGCTACACCTTC | CATSDPKVLGAGGYTF
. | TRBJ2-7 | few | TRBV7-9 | TGTGCCAGCAGCTTAAGGTCATTTTACGAGCAGTACTTC | CASSLRSFYEQYF
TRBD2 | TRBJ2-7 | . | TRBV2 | TGTGCCAGCAAGGAAGCGGGAGCATCCTACGAGCAGTACTTC | CASKEAGASYEQYF
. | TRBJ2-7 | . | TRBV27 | TGTGCCAGCAGTTTAAGGTTGGTCAGCTCCTACGAGCAGTACTTC | CASSLRLVSSYEQYF
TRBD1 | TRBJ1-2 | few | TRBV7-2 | TGTGCCAGCAGCCCCCGGACAGGACTCTATGGCTACACCTTC | CASSPRTGLYGYTF
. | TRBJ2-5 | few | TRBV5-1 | TGCGCCAGCAGCTTCCTCGGTCCAGACCAAGAGACCCAGTACTTC | CASSFLGPDQETQYF
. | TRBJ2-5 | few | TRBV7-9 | TGTGCCAGCAGCCAGATAGGGGACGCCCAGTACTTC | CASSQIGDAQYF
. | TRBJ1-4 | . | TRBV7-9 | TGTGCCAGCAGCCCAACGCCAGGGCATGAAAAACTGTTTTTT | CASSPTPGHEKLFF
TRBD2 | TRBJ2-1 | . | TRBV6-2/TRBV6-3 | TGTGCCAGCAGTTACCCCCCAAGCGGGAGGGTGGCCAGGGACTACAATGAGCAGTTCTTC | CASSYPPSGRVARDYNEQFF
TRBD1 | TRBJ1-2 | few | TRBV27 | TGTGCCAGCAGTTTAATCCCCCTCGGACAGGGGTGGGGCTACACCTTC | CASSLIPLGQGWGYTF
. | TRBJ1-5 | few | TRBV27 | TGTGCCAGCAGTTCACGTCACCGGGTCAGCGGGGACCAGCCCCAGCATTTT | CASSSRHRVSGDQPQHF
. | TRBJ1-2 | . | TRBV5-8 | TGTGCCAGCAGCTTAGGGGTCTATGGCTACACCTTC | CASSLGVYGYTF
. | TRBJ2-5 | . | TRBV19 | TGTGCCAGTAGTCCCCGACTGGGGGGAGAGACCCAGTACTTC | CASSPRLGGETQYF
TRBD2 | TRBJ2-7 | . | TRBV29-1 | TGCAGCGTTATCGGGACTAGCGATGGACTCTACGAGCAGTACTTC | CSVIGTSDGLYEQYF
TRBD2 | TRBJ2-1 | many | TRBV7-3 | TGTGCCAGCAGCTTAGGGCTAGCGGCCGACAATGAGCAGTTCTTC | CASSLGLAADNEQFF
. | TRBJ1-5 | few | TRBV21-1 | TGTGCCAGCAGCACCCGGACAGGATTTAGCAATCAGCCCCAGCATTTT | CASSTRTGFSNQPQHF
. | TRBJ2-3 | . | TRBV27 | TGTGCCAGCAGTTTATCTGGGGGGCTCTCAGATACGCAGTATTTT | CASSLSGGLSDTQYF
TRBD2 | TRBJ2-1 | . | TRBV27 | TGTGCCAGCAGTTTATTATCTAGCGGGGGATCGGGTGAGCAGTTCTTC | CASSLLSSGGSGEQFF
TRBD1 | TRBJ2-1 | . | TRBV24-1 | TGTGCCACCTCAACAGGGGACTCCTACAATGAGCAGTTCTTC | CATSTGDSYNEQFF
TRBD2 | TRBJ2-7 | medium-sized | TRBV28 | TGTGCCAGCAGTTTATGGGCGGGAGCAACGGAGGAGCAGTACTTC | CASSLWAGATEEQYF
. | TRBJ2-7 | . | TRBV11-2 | TGTGCCAGCAGCCCCGGACCAGCCTACGAGCAGTACTTC | CASSPGPAYEQYF
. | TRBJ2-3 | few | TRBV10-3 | TGTGCCATCAGTGAGTCCAGGGAAGATACGCAGTATTTT | CAISESREDTQYF
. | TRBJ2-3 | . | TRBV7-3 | TGTGCCAAGAGGGCTCAAGGCACAGATACGCAGTATTTT | CAKRAQGTDTQYF
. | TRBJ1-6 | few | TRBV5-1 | TGCGCCAGCAGCATCGAACCCCAGGACAGTTCTAGCTCCTATAATTCACCCCTCCACTTT | CASSIEPQDSSSSYNSPLHF
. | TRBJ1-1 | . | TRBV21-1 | TGTGCCAGCAGCAACATGCTCGGACAGGGGAGTAACACTGAAGCTTTCTTT | CASSNMLGQGSNTEAFF
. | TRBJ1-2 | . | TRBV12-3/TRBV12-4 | TGTGCCAGCAGTTACGATCGTCGCTACACCTTC | CASSYDRRYTF
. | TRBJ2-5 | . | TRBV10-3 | TGTGCCATCAGTGAGTCTGATGAGACCCAGTACTTC | CAISESDETQYF
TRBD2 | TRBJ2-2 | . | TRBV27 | TGTGCCAGCAGTCCCACAGCGGGAGGGCCCCACGGGGAGCTGTTTTTT | CASSPTAGGPHGELFF
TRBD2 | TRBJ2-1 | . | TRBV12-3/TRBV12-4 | TGTGCCAGCAACCCGACTAGCGTGGCCAATGAGCAGTTCTTC | CASNPTSVANEQFF
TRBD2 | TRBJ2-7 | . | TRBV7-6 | TGTGCCAGCAGCTTAGCGCAAGGACTAGCGGGTTACGAGCAGTACTTC | CASSLAQGLAGYEQYF
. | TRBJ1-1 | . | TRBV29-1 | TGCAGCGTTGAAAGGTCATCGAACACTGAAGCTTTCTTT | CSVERSSNTEAFF
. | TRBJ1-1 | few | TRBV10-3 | TGTGCCATCAGTGGGGGCACTGAAGCTTTCTTT | CAISGGTEAFF
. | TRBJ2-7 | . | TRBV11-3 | TGTGCCAGCAGTGGGGGACTTCATTACGAGCAGTACTTC | CASSGGLHYEQYF